This T cell receptor (beta chain) was found in a study of shared clonotypes between healthy human individuals. TCRdb keeps only in-frame clones here, not all; method: immunoSEQ multiplex PCR. The repertoire consists of millions of clones, with approximately 94% occurring once and the leading ten covering about 1.1%. Positively selected for CCR7, the CD45RO-negative cells used as naive CD8 cells excluded terminally differentiated effector memory CD45RA+ cells. CDR3 length: 11 amino acids. The germline CDR1 and CDR2 sequences are MNHEY and SMNVEV (reference sequence). V was trimmed by 5 bases and J by 4 bases, leaving 4 bases between them.

The sequence came from a man aged 18 to 29 in good health. The J gene is TRBJ2-3, the V gene TRBV27; D ambiguous. The sample consisted of naive CD8+ T cells sorted from blood. This CDR3 reads CASSDSDTQYF. The CDR3 nucleotides read TGTGCCAGCAGTGATTCAGATACGCAGTATTTT.